This passage covers 19 T cell receptor beta chains from one sample sequenced in a study of T cells expressing NK-cell markers. TCRdb re-analyzed the 5' RACE reads; it lists each CDR3 protein once, without DNA. Its table lists roughly 280,000 distinct CDR3 sequences. The sequenced sample was blood T cells: a sorted CD56 or NKG2C T cell subset, CD4+ or CD8+ T cells, or bulk PBMC T cells (not recorded which). The origin of the receptors is a man aged 18-30 years in good health.

This chain connects TRBV27 to TRBJ1-1; TCRdb reports TRBD1, a call that lacks DNA to check it against. The CDR3 has 14 amino acids. Germline-derived CDR1 and CDR2 are MNHEY and SMNVEV (reference sequence). The CDR3 loop reads CASSWGGTVDEAFF.

V and J are TRBV6-5 and TRBJ1-1. Germline CDR1 is MNHEY and CDR2 is SVGAGI. This CDR3 is 16 amino acids long. The CDR3: CASSYYSARMNTEAFF.

The CDR3 sequence: CAISGTTSETQETQYF. The chain recombines TRBV10-3 with TRBJ2-5; TCRdb's D gene call, TRBD2, goes unchecked for lack of DNA. The CDR3 is made up of 16 amino acids. Germline CDR1 is ENHRY and CDR2 is SYGVKD.

The chain is built from TRBV4-2 and TRBJ1-3. CDR3 length equals 15 residues. Germline lookup yields CDR1 LGHNA and CDR2 YNFKEQ. CDR3 region: CASSQDAAAGNTIYF.

The chain employs TRBV28 and TRBJ1-5. The CDR3 contains 12 residues. Germline V gene data show CDR1 as MDHEN and CDR2 as SYDVKM. The CDR3 loop is CASAAEVQPQHF.

This chain uses TRBV20-1 with TRBJ2-1; the D call from TCRdb, TRBD2, cannot be confirmed without DNA. CDR1 is DFQATT, CDR2 SNEGSKA, per germline (reference sequence). This CDR3 has 15 residues. The CDR3 sequence is CSARRVGVGNNEQFF.

The genes are TRBV7-8 and TRBJ2-7; TCRdb outputs TRBD1, but without DNA this stays unchecked. This CDR3 spans 16 amino acids. Germline V gene lookup returns CDR1 SGHVS and CDR2 FQNEAQ. CDR3 residues: CASRDGDRGKPYEQYF.

The CDR3 reads CASSGQAPAGELFF. The rearrangement links TRBV7-2 to TRBJ2-2; TCRdb's D call, TRBD1, is unchecked because there is no DNA. The germline V gene encodes CDR1 SGHTA and CDR2 FQGNSA. This CDR3 has 14 residues.

The chain joins TRBV20-1 to TRBJ2-4; the D call from TCRdb, TRBD1, cannot be confirmed without DNA. The CDR3 runs 16 residues. Germline CDR1 DFQATT, CDR2 SNEGSKA (reference sequence). CDR3: CSANPLGGATKNIQYF.

The chain uses TRBV10-3 and TRBJ2-1; TCRdb returns TRBD2, unconfirmable since there is no DNA. Germline loops: CDR1 ENHRY, CDR2 SYGVKD. The CDR3 length is 17 residues. The CDR3 loop reads CAISESRTSGIYGEQFF.

This sequence joins TRBV12-3 or TRBV12-4 and TRBJ2-1; TCRdb's D call of TRBD2 is untestable without DNA. This CDR3 is built from 14 residues. The CDR3 is CASSLGLAGGVMFF.

This chain uses TRBV10-3 with TRBJ2-5; TCRdb outputs TRBD2, but without DNA this stays unchecked. This CDR3 region has 14 residues. CDR1 and CDR2 from the germline V gene are ENHRY and SYGVKD. CDR3 sequence reads: CAISESAWRQTQYF.

The chain combines TRBV20-1 with TRBJ2-1; TCRdb's D call, TRBD2, is unchecked because there is no DNA. The length of the CDR3 is 14 residues. The germline V gene has CDR1 DFQATT and CDR2 SNEGSKA (reference sequence). The CDR3 is CSARTGEFYNEQFF.

The CDR3 reads CASRQGQLYGYTF. The chain has TRBV6-6 and TRBJ1-2; TCRdb's D call, TRBD1, is unchecked because there is no DNA. The CDR3 is made up of 13 amino acids. Germline V lookup: CDR1 MNHNY, CDR2 SVGAGI (reference sequence).

The chain joins TRBV12-3 or TRBV12-4 to TRBJ2-5; as DNA is missing, the TRBD1 call by TCRdb cannot be tested. CDR3 length equals 13 residues. The CDR3: CASSEGTPRAQYF.

The chain employs TRBV29-1 and TRBJ1-1; as DNA is missing, the TRBD1 call by TCRdb cannot be tested. Germline lookup yields CDR1 SQVTM and CDR2 ANQGSEA. This CDR3 region has 14 residues. CDR3: CSAKNRGFDTEAFF.

V usage is TRBV30 and J usage is TRBJ1-4. The CDR3 is made up of 13 amino acids. Germline CDR1 is GTSNPN and CDR2 is SVGIG (reference sequence). The CDR3 sequence: CAWSDSYNEKLFF.

CDR3 residues: CASSSHYTTLEQYF. This rearrangement joins TRBV12-3 or TRBV12-4 to TRBJ2-7. This CDR3 is built from 14 residues.

V is TRBV18 and J is TRBJ1-2. The CDR3 contains 14 residues. Germline V lookup: CDR1 KGHSH, CDR2 LQKENI. The CDR3 spells CASSPSGRAYGYTF.